These 30 T cell receptor beta chains were all obtained from the same sample, sequenced in a study of patients and donors after allogeneic stem cell transplantation. One entry per CDR3 protein, called by TCRdb with MiXCR from the RT-PCR reads. The top ten clones hold roughly 27% of a sample with more than 150,000 distinct CDR3 sequences, approximately 24% of them seen once. The sequencing sample was made of blood, either unsorted or a sorted T cell fraction (not recorded which). The receptors shown here come from a human donor who was either an allogeneic HSCT recipient or a stem cell or donor lymphocyte infusion donor (not recorded which). It is not recorded whose cells these are; they may come from a transplant donor.

In this sample, this clonotype turned up a few times. The CDR3 DNA follows: TGTGCCAGCAGTCTCCAGGGATTTTCCTACGAGCAGTACTTC. Its translation: CASSLQGFSYEQYF. The rearrangement links TRBV6-6 to TRBJ2-7; D possibly corresponds to TRBD1 (5 bases). Germline lookup yields CDR1 MNHNY and CDR2 SVGAGI (reference sequence). The CDR3 length is 14 residues. V shed 5 bases and J shed 1 base, with 12 bases lying between them.

This clonotype appeared a few times. V is TRBV7-4 and J is TRBJ1-1; TRBD1 might be the D (5 bases). Per germline, CDR1 SGHVT and CDR2 SQSDAQ. The CDR3 is 13 residues long. Trimming took off 4 bases at V and 7 bases at J, with 13 bases between the two ends. CDR3 nucleotides: TGTGCCAGCAGCTCATCCTCAGGGAGTGAAGCTTTCTTT. Translation: CASSSSSGSEAFF. Full variable domain (missing parts from reference TRBV7-4 and TRBJ1-1): GAGVSQSPRYKVAKRGRDVALRCDSISGHVTLYWYRQTLGQGSEVLTYSQSDAQRDKSGRPSGRFSAERPERSVSTLKIQRTEQGDSAVYLCASSSSSGSEAFFGQGTRLTVV.

The table lists this clonotype with a few counts. The V call is TRBV5-1, the J call TRBJ1-1; D is perhaps TRBD1 (5 bases). The CDR3 contains 14 residues. Looked up from germline, CDR1 is SGHRS and CDR2 is YFSETQ. V was shortened by 4 bases and J by 8 bases, with 18 bases between the two germline ends. CDR3 DNA: TGCGCCAGCAGCACCGGGACGGCAGATCAGGAAGCTTTCTTT. Translated, it gives CASSTGTADQEAFF.

V gene TRBV11-2 combines with J gene TRBJ2-1, with TRBD2 matching 8 bases. The V segment lost 5 bases and the J segment 4 bases; nucleotides outside the gene matches: 4. CDR1 and CDR2 from the germline V gene are SGHAT and FQNNGV. This CDR3 region has 14 residues. The CDR3 coding sequence is TGTGCCAGCAGCGGGGTAGCGGGATACAATGAGCAGTTCTTC. Its protein is CASSGVAGYNEQFF.

This clonotype showed up just a few times. The V and J genes are TRBV14 and TRBJ2-1; 8 bases agree with TRBD1. Germline CDR1 SGHDN, CDR2 FVKESK. With V trimmed by 7 bases and J by 5 bases, 7 bases remained unmatched. This CDR3 is 14 amino acids long. Here the CDR3 reads CASTGQGFDNEQFF. Written as DNA, the CDR3 is TGTGCCAGCACCGGACAGGGATTCGACAATGAGCAGTTCTTC.

V gene TRBV6-6 combines with J gene TRBJ2-3, with TRBD1 identical over 7 bases. Unmatched junction bases numbered 4, after V lost 10 bases and J lost 0 bases. The CDR3 has 13 amino acids. Germline CDR1 and CDR2: MNHNY and SVGAGI (reference sequence). CDR3 nucleotide sequence: TGTGCCATACAACAGGGGAGCACAGATACGCAGTATTTT. Amino acid sequence: CAIQQGSTDTQYF.

This rearrangement joins TRBV4-3 to TRBJ2-7, with 9 nucleotides matching TRBD2. V lost 6 bases and J lost 6; bases outside the gene matches: 18. This CDR3 spans 17 amino acids. Germline CDR1 and CDR2: LGHNA and YSLEER. CDR3 DNA: TGCGCCAGCAGTCGAATCATTAGCGGGAGTGGTTCAGGCGAGCAGTACTTC. Its translation: CASSRIISGSGSGEQYF.

The J gene is TRBJ1-2, the V gene TRBV30; D might be TRBD1 (6 bases). V dropped 5 bases and J dropped 4 bases, with 17 bases sitting between them. This CDR3 is 14 amino acids long. Germline CDR1 GTSNPN, CDR2 SVGIG (reference sequence). CDR3 residues: CAWATFTGPYGYTF. CDR3 DNA sequence: TGTGCCTGGGCTACTTTTACAGGGCCCTATGGCTACACCTTC.

V is TRBV3-1 and J is TRBJ2-1; D is possibly TRBD1 or TRBD2 (6 bases each). This CDR3 is 14 amino acids long. Per the germline V gene, CDR1 is LGHDT and CDR2 is YNNKEL (reference sequence). Trimming took off 5 bases at V and 8 bases at J, with 16 bases between the two ends. CDR3 in amino acids: CASSEPEGEDEQFF. The CDR3 DNA is TGTGCCAGCAGCGAACCCGAGGGGGAGGATGAGCAGTTCTTC.

This clonotype was found a few times. This chain uses TRBV20-1 with TRBJ1-2; D perhaps matches TRBD1 (6 bases). Between the trimmed V and J ends, which lost 3 bases and 4 bases, there was a span of 15 bases. The germline CDR1 and CDR2 sequences are DFQATT and SNEGSKA (reference sequence). The length of the CDR3 is 14 residues. CDR3: CSASPDGQSYGYTF. For the CDR3, the DNA is TGCAGTGCTAGTCCAGACGGACAGAGCTATGGCTACACCTTC.

This sequence joins TRBV7-2 and TRBJ2-3; D is possibly TRBD2 (5 bases). V shed 1 base and J shed 3 bases, with 14 bases lying between them. CDR3 size: 16 residues. Germline CDR1 is SGHTA and CDR2 is FQGNSA. CDR3 protein: CASSLVTLAPTDTQYF. For the CDR3, the DNA is TGTGCCAGCAGCTTAGTTACGCTAGCACCAACAGATACGCAGTATTTT.

This chain uses TRBV5-1 with TRBJ2-3, with 8 positions matching TRBD1. Germline-derived CDR1 and CDR2 are SGHRS and YFSETQ. The J segment lost 1 base and the V segment lost 4 bases, leaving 5 bases of the junction unmatched. The CDR3 extends over 15 amino acids. The CDR3 bases are TGCGCCAGCAGCACAGGACAGGGCGGCACAGATACGCAGTATTTT. Amino acids: CASSTGQGGTDTQYF.

The rearrangement links TRBV20-1 to TRBJ2-5, with TRBD2 matching over 10 bases. Germline V gives CDR1 DFQATT, CDR2 SNEGSKA (reference sequence). The CDR3 has 15 residues. Losses at the gene ends were 5 bases for V and 3 bases for J; bases not matched to a gene: 9. CDR3 sequence: CSAFRTSGFKETQYF. CDR3 DNA sequence: TGCAGTGCTTTCCGGACTAGCGGATTCAAAGAGACCCAGTACTTC.

This clonotype has only a few counts. V is TRBV5-1 and J is TRBJ2-3; D is uncertain. This CDR3 has 14 residues. V gave up 8 bases and J gave up 0 bases, with 13 bases separating them. Germline V gene data show CDR1 as SGHRS and CDR2 as YFSETQ. For the CDR3, the DNA is TGCGCCAGTTGCGAAGCAACTAGCACAGATACGCAGTATTTT. Translation: CASCEATSTDTQYF.

The chain recombines TRBV3-1 with TRBJ2-2, with no clear D. Trimming pared 1 base from V and 10 bases from J, leaving 7 bases between. CDR1 LGHDT and CDR2 YNNKEL come from the germline V gene (reference sequence). There are 12 residues in the CDR3. CDR3 in amino acids: CASSQGFSELFF. CDR3 DNA sequence: TGTGCCAGCAGCCAAGGGTTTTCGGAGCTGTTTTTT. The variable domain in full, with the rest retrieved from reference TRBV3-1 and TRBJ2-2, is DTAVSQTPKYLVTQMGNDKSIKCEQNLGHDTMYWYKQDSKKFLKIMFSYNNKELIINETVPNRFSPKSPDKAHLNLHINSLELGDSAVYFCASSQGFSELFFGEGSRLTVL.

The chain's CDR3 is CSVEIGGYEQYF. The CDR3 DNA reads as TGCAGCGTTGAAATAGGGGGCTACGAGCAGTACTTC. The rearrangement links TRBV29-1 to TRBJ2-7, with a possible D match to TRBD1 (6 bases). V gave up 2 bases and J gave up 3 bases, with 8 bases separating them. CDR3 size: 12 residues. From germline, CDR1 is SQVTM and CDR2 ANQGSEA.

V and J are TRBV19 and TRBJ2-7, with D tentatively TRBD2 (5 bases). Trimming pared 9 bases from V and 1 base from J, leaving 7 bases between. CDR3 size: 11 residues. Germline CDR1 reads LNHDA; CDR2 reads SQIVND (reference sequence). CDR3 in DNA: TGTGCCAGCGGACTGTCCTACGAGCAGTACTTC. It specifies CASGLSYEQYF.

The chain links TRBV5-1 to TRBJ2-7; 8 nucleotides agree with TRBD1. The junction had 2 bases not matched to a gene; V was cut back by 4 bases and J by 2 bases. The CDR3 runs to 13 residues. Per germline, CDR1 SGHRS and CDR2 YFSETQ. The CDR3 protein is CASSVDRAYEQYF. The CDR3 region has the DNA TGCGCCAGCAGCGTGGACAGGGCCTACGAGCAGTACTTC.

The chain employs TRBV7-2 and TRBJ1-2; 9 bases are a match to TRBD1. V lost 4 bases to trimming and J lost 4 bases; unmatched junction nucleotides: 7. The CDR3 has 15 amino acids. Germline CDR1 SGHTA, CDR2 FQGNSA. CDR3 protein: CASSSVDRGSYGYTF. The DNA for the CDR3 is TGTGCCAGCAGCTCCGTAGACAGGGGGAGCTATGGCTACACCTTC.

In this sample, this clonotype turned up a few times. This chain links TRBV18 with TRBJ1-1, with D unclear. Between the trimmed V and J ends, which lost 3 bases and 0 bases, there was a span of 20 bases. Germline assignment: CDR1 KGHSH and CDR2 LQKENI. CDR3 size: 18 residues. The chain's CDR3 is CASSPQDLPQGMNTEAFF. The CDR3, as DNA: TGTGCCAGCTCACCTCAGGACCTCCCCCAAGGGATGAACACTGAAGCTTTCTTT.

The rearrangement uses TRBV9 and TRBJ1-1; D might be TRBD1 (5 bases). The CDR3 extends over 13 amino acids. CDR1 is SGDLS and CDR2 is YYNGEE in the germline V gene. V lost 3 bases and J lost 3, with 9 bases in between. The CDR3: CASSADTHTEAFF. CDR3 coding DNA: TGTGCCAGCAGCGCGGACACCCACACTGAAGCTTTCTTT.

This clonotype turned up a few times. The V and J genes are TRBV5-1 and TRBJ2-7; D unresolved. The V gene's germline CDR1 is SGHRS and CDR2 YFSETQ. V shed 0 bases and J shed 0 bases, with 7 bases lying between them. The CDR3 length is 14 residues. The CDR3 region has the DNA TGCGCCAGCAGCTTGGTTGGCAACTCCTACGAGCAGTACTTC. Protein product: CASSLVGNSYEQYF.

This chain uses TRBV20-1 with TRBJ1-2; no definite D call. Trimming stripped 2 bases from V and 7 bases from J, with 17 bases between. The germline V gene has CDR1 DFQATT and CDR2 SNEGSKA (reference sequence). The CDR3 consists of 14 residues. DNA of the CDR3: TGCAGTGCTAGATCCCCCGGAGGTGGTTTTGGCTACACCTTC. This gives the protein CSARSPGGGFGYTF.

This clonotype was seen only a few times. V is TRBV10-3 and J is TRBJ2-1; 13 bases match TRBD2. Germline-derived CDR1 and CDR2 are ENHRY and SYGVKD. The CDR3 spans 16 residues. The junction had 3 bases not matched to a gene; V was cut back by 4 bases and J by 3 bases. The CDR3 spells CAISGTSGRIYNEQFF. The CDR3 coding sequence is TGTGCCATCAGTGGGACTAGCGGGAGAATCTACAATGAGCAGTTCTTC.

CDR3 residues: CSARDDSLNEKLFF. For the CDR3, the DNA is TGCAGTGCTAGAGATGACAGTCTTAATGAAAAACTGTTTTTT. This rearrangement joins TRBV20-1 to TRBJ1-4; a weak D match, TRBD1 (5 bases). The germline CDR1 and CDR2 sequences are DFQATT and SNEGSKA (reference sequence). The germline V and J ends were trimmed by 0 bases and 4 bases, with 9 bases remaining between them. The CDR3 is 14 amino acids.

This clonotype was detected a few times. V is TRBV11-2 and J is TRBJ2-2; D not certain. The germline V gene has CDR1 SGHAT and CDR2 FQNNGV. Deletions cut 6 bases from V and 0 bases from J, with 14 bases between. This CDR3 spans 16 amino acids. CDR3: CASSFGVTTNTGELFF. Here the CDR3 DNA reads TGTGCCAGCAGTTTCGGAGTAACGACGAACACCGGGGAGCTGTTTTTT.

This clonotype came up many times. The V call is TRBV7-9, the J call TRBJ1-1; D gene uncertain. The germline V gene encodes CDR1 SEHNR and CDR2 FQNEAQ (reference sequence). This CDR3 has 13 residues. V was clipped by 5 bases and J by 0 bases, with 7 bases between them. In DNA form, the CDR3 reads TGTGCCAGCAGCACTAAGTTGAACACTGAAGCTTTCTTT. Translation gives CASSTKLNTEAFF.

The chain joins TRBV29-1 to TRBJ2-4; possible D gene TRBD2, 7 bases. V was shortened by 4 bases and J by 0 bases, with 13 bases between the two germline ends. The CDR3 loop spans 15 amino acids. Germline-derived CDR1 and CDR2 are SQVTM and ANQGSEA. CDR3 protein: CSVVVRGLAKNIQYF. As DNA, the CDR3 is TGCAGCGTTGTGGTGCGGGGGCTAGCCAAAAACATTCAGTACTTC. Looking up the rest from reference TRBV29-1 and TRBJ2-4 gives the full variable domain: SAVISQKPSRDICQRGTSLTIQCQVDSQVTMMFWYRQQPGQSLTLIATANQGSEATYESGFVIDKFPISRPNLTFSTLTVSNMSPEDSSIYLCSVVVRGLAKNIQYFGAGTRLSVL.

V and J are TRBV7-2 and TRBJ2-3; a possible D gene is TRBD2 (5 bases). CDR1 is SGHTA, CDR2 FQGNSA, per germline. The CDR3 has 13 amino acids. V was trimmed by 3 bases and J by 6 bases, leaving 10 bases between them. The CDR3 region is CASSFARGDTQYF. As DNA, the CDR3 is TGTGCCAGCAGCTTTGCCCGAGGGGATACGCAGTATTTT.

The chain recombines TRBV7-2 with TRBJ2-3; the match to TRBD2 covers 7 bases. This CDR3 comprises 15 residues. CDR1 is SGHTA, CDR2 FQGNSA, per germline. Unmatched junction bases numbered 5, after V lost 5 bases and J lost 0 bases. As DNA, the CDR3 is TGTGCCAGCAGCCTCGGGGGGAGGAGCACAGATACGCAGTATTTT. Protein product: CASSLGGRSTDTQYF.